The 7 T cell receptor beta chains presented below share a single source sample, sequenced in a study of blood T cell repertoires in COVID-19. Sequenced by immunoSEQ multiplex PCR; TCRdb stores in-frame clones only, minus some. The repertoire holds over 450,000 clones, with nearly 90% as singletons. The sample comprised peripheral blood. All receptors come from a man between 18 and 35 years old with COVID-19, enrolled during active disease.

The rearrangement uses TRBV7-9 and TRBJ2-6; tentative D call: TRBD1 (6 bases). Trimming removed 8 bases from V and 2 bases from J, with 13 bases in between. The CDR3 runs to 15 residues. CDR1 is SEHNR and CDR2 is FQNEAQ in the germline V gene (reference sequence). CDR3 region: CASSTGGAGANVLTF. The CDR3 nucleotides are TGTGCCAGCTCAACTGGGGGCGCTGGGGCCAACGTCCTGACTTTC.

The rearrangement links TRBV6-5 to TRBJ1-1; D might be TRBD1 (6 bases). V dropped 4 bases and J dropped 7 bases, with 16 bases sitting between them. Looked up from germline, CDR1 is MNHEY and CDR2 is SVGAGI. This CDR3 has 14 residues. For the CDR3, the DNA is TGTGCCAGCAGTTCTTGGGGGGGGCCGATTGAAGCTTTCTTT. It yields the protein CASSSWGGPIEAFF.

The chain couples TRBV30 to TRBJ2-2; D is uncertain. CDR1 is GTSNPN and CDR2 is SVGIG in the germline V gene (reference sequence). The CDR3 loop spans 13 amino acids. The V gene lost 1 base and the J gene lost 6 bases, with 9 bases spanning the gap. CDR3 DNA: TGTGCCTGGAGTGGGTCTGCGGCCGGGGAGCTGTTTTTT. Protein: CAWSGSAAGELFF.

This clone appeared once. CDR3 amino acids: CASSRALGAFF. The CDR3 region has the DNA TGTGCCTCGTCGAGGGCCCTGGGAGCTTTCTTT. The V call is TRBV12-3 or TRBV12-4, the J call TRBJ1-1; D uncertain. Trimming took off 11 bases at V and 10 bases at J, with 17 bases between the two ends. CDR3 length: 11 residues.

The V call is TRBV6-5, the J call TRBJ2-1; 8 bases are a match to TRBD1. The junction had 10 bases not matched to a gene; V was cut back by 6 bases and J by 6 bases. This CDR3 has 15 amino acids. Germline CDR1 and CDR2: MNHEY and SVGAGI. This CDR3 reads CASSLDRGIVNEQFF. The CDR3 DNA follows: TGTGCCAGCAGCCTCGACAGGGGTATCGTCAATGAGCAGTTCTTC.

This chain uses TRBV5-4 with TRBJ1-6, with 10 bases identical to TRBD1. Per the germline V gene, CDR1 is SGHNT and CDR2 is YYREEE (reference sequence). The length of the CDR3 is 17 residues. V trimming: 0 bases; J trimming: 4 bases; junction bases outside the gene matches: 4. The CDR3 DNA reads as TGTGCCAGCAGCTTGGGGGGGGGACAGGGGTATAATTCACCCCTCCACTTT. Amino acid sequence: CASSLGGGQGYNSPLHF.

The chain employs TRBV29-1 and TRBJ1-2; 7 bases agree with TRBD1. CDR1 is SQVTM and CDR2 is ANQGSEA in the germline V gene. V gave up 6 bases and J gave up 4 bases; unmatched junction bases: 20. The CDR3 runs 17 residues. This CDR3 is CSVSSQGVDRGRYGYTF. For the CDR3, the DNA is TGCAGCGTCAGCAGCCAGGGGGTAGACCGAGGTCGCTATGGCTACACCTTC.